Listed below are T cell receptor beta chains from one sample, sequenced in a study of T cell clones after liver transplantation. Clones were sequenced by immunoSEQ multiplex PCR, and TCRdb holds only the in-frame ones, with some missing. Found here are tens of thousands of clones, 70% to 85% of them singletons; the top ten hold less than 0.6%. The sample here was CD4+ T cells from blood, taken just over 45 months after liver transplant. The receptors derive from a human patient who received a liver transplant. Among the T cells, some may be from the graft donor. Both conserved end residues are trimmed from each CDR3. Fields, in order: CDR3 protein, V gene, J gene, D gene. D genes are given only for firm matches.

ASSSGQGHSYEQY	TRBV6-6	TRBJ2-7	TRBD1
ASGSSGLIYNEQF	TRBV12-5	TRBJ2-1	-
ASSSDRGKTGQPQH	TRBV7-9	TRBJ1-5	TRBD1
ASSPQTGNQPQH	TRBV11-2	TRBJ1-5	TRBD1
ALIRINYEQY	TRBV30	TRBJ2-7	-
ASSSIGQGVARGYT	TRBV5-8	TRBJ1-2	TRBD1
ASSQGGTGGLYGYT	TRBV4-1	TRBJ1-2	TRBD1
ASSLEPGQGPGYT	TRBV7-8	TRBJ1-2	TRBD1
ASSLDHRRTGSEKLF	TRBV11-2	TRBJ1-4	TRBD1
ASSLFRAFYNEQF	TRBV5-1	TRBJ2-1	-
ASSYDREHGYT	TRBV6-6	TRBJ1-2	TRBD1
ASSLYQSNRRNEQF	TRBV5-6	TRBJ2-1	-
ASSQNTGTGRDRYEQY	TRBV18	TRBJ2-7	TRBD1
ASSLDLVNTQY	TRBV11-2	TRBJ2-3	-
ASSIRENEDEQY	TRBV19	TRBJ2-7	-
ASSVAMNTEAF	TRBV9	TRBJ1-1	-
ASSRDREGYT	TRBV2	TRBJ1-2	TRBD1
AIRGGNTEAF	TRBV10-3	TRBJ1-1	-
AWSTPRLAGGLRSSYEQY	TRBV30	TRBJ2-7	TRBD2
ASRTGNQPQH	TRBV27	TRBJ1-5	-
ASSRLAGRGLGEQY	TRBV27	TRBJ2-7	TRBD2
ASSLYPAGGTGELF	TRBV27	TRBJ2-2	TRBD1